Listed below are T cell receptor beta chains from one sample, sequenced in a study of CD8+CD57+ T cells in acquired aplastic anemia. TCRdb called the reads again in MiXCR, with one record for every CDR3 protein. Found here are about 260,000 distinct CDR3 sequences, 65% to 90% of them singletons; the top ten hold roughly 42%. Sequenced sample: sorted CD4+, CD8+, or CD8+CD57+ T cells (not recorded which) from PBMCs. The receptors originated from a human donor with aplastic anemia. Both conserved end residues are part of each CDR3. A D gene is named only where the DNA matches it firmly. A clone size is listed for some rows: how often the clone was seen (once, few, many), or a class if it is expanded.

J | size | V | D | CDR3 | DNA
TRBJ2-1 | NA | TRBV9 | NA | CASSADSASYNSLF | TGTGCCAGCAGCGCCGACAGCGCCTCCTATAATTCACTCTTC
TRBJ2-3 | NA | TRBV24-1 | NA | CATSDQGSTKQYF | TGTGCCACCAGTGATCAGGGCAGCACTAAGCAGTACTTT
TRBJ2-3 | NA | TRBV2 | NA | CASSYGGSPDTQYF | TGTGCCAGCAGCTATGGGGGGAGTCCCGATACGCAGTATTTT
TRBJ2-3 | NA | TRBV2 | NA | CASEVGGTDTQYF | TGTGCCAGCGAGGTCGGTGGCACAGATACGCAGTATTTT
TRBJ1-1 | NA | TRBV10-3 | TRBD1 | CAISDRGDTEAFF | TGTGCCATCAGCGACAGGGGGGACACTGAAGCTTTCTTT
TRBJ2-7 | NA | TRBV6-2/TRBV6-3 | NA | CASSSGVPYEQYF | TGTGCCAGCAGTTCAGGGGTACCCTACGAGCAGTACTTC
TRBJ2-1 | few | TRBV7-8 | NA | CASSETGGTNNEQFF | TGTGCCAGCAGCGAAACTGGCGGGACAAATAATGAGCAGTTCTTC
TRBJ2-3 | once | TRBV2 | NA | CASSSRDKQYF | TGTGCCAGCAGCTCTCGGGACAAGCAGTATTTT
TRBJ1-2 | NA | TRBV7-8 | NA | CASSLAGSTDRQNF | TGTGCCAGCAGCTTAGCGGGAAGTACCGATAGGCAGAACTTC
TRBJ2-7 | NA | TRBV7-2 | NA | CASSSSQGGSEEYF | TGTGCCAGCAGCTCCTCACAGGGTGGGTCCGAGGAGTACTTC